This note documents a single T cell receptor (beta chain) sequence. With 2 bases removed from V and 2 bases from J, the gap between germline ends came to 12 bases. This CDR3 is 15 amino acids long. Per the germline V gene, CDR1 is SGHTA and CDR2 is FQGTGA. The source of the sample is a study of Ad26.COV2.S vaccination and SARS-CoV-2 variants. Overall study context: Ad26.COV2.S shots went into the muscle once or twice, 56 days apart.

The treatment was: around 19 received Ad26.COV2.S at low or high dose, single or two shots; a few received placebo; per-sample allocation not given. Sampling happened 63 days after the first vaccine or placebo injection. At a Boston site, the person donating was an adult of 18-55 years. Repertoires were generated with immunoSEQ multiplex PCR, while TCRdb's copy carries only in-frame clones and drops some. Of 300,000 to 350,000 clones in the sample, 85% were seen once. The V gene is TRBV7-3, the J gene TRBJ2-5, with D tentatively TRBD1 (6 bases). This clonotype originated in a person aged 18-60 years who received the Ad26.COV2.S COVID-19 vaccine or a placebo. Sample: peripheral blood, taken in a trial of Ad26.COV2.S vaccine versus placebo. The CDR3 nucleotides are TGTGCCAGCAGCTTAGGGGGCTGGAAACAAGAGACCCAGTACTTC. This gives the protein CASSLGGWKQETQYF.